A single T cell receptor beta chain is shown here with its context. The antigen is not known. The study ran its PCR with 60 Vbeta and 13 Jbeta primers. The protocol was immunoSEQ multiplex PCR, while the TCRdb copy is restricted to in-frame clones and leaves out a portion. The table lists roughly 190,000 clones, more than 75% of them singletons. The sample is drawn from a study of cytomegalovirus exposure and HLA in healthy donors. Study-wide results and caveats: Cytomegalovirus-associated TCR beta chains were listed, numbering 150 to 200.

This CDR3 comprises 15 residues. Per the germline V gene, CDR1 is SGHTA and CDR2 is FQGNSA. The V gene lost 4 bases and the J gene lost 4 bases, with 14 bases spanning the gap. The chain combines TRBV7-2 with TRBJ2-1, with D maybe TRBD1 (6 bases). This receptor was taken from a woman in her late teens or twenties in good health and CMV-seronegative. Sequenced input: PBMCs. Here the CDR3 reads CASSSGVEGYNEQFF. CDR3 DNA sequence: TGTGCCAGCAGCTCAGGGGTAGAAGGGTACAATGAGCAGTTCTTC.